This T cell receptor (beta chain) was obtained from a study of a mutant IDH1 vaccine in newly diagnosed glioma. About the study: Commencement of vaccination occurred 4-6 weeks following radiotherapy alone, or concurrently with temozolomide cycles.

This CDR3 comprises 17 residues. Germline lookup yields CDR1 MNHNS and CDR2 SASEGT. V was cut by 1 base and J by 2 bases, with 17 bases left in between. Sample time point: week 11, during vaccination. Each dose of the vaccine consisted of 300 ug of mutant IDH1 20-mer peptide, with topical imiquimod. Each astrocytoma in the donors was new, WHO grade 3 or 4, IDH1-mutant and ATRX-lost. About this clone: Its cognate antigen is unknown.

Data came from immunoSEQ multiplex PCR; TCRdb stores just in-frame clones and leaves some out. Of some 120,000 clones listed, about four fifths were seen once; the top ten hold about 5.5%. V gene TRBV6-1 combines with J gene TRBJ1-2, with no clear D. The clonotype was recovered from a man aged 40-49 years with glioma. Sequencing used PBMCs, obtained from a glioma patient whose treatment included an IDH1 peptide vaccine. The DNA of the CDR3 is TGTGCCAGCAGTGAAGATATAATCACAGCAGCCAACTATGGCTACACCTTC. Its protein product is CASSEDIITAANYGYTF.